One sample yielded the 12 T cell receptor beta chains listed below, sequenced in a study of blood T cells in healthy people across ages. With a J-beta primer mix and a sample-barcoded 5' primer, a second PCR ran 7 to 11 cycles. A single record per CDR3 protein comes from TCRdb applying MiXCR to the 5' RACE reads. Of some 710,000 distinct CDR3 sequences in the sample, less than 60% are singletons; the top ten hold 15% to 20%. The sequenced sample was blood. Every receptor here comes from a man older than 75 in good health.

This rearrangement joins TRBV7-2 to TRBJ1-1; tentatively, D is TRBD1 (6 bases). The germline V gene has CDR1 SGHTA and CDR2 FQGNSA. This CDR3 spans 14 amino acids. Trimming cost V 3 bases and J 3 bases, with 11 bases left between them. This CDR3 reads CASSFTGLYTEAFF. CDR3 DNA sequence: TGTGCCAGCAGCTTTACAGGGTTGTACACTGAAGCTTTCTTT.

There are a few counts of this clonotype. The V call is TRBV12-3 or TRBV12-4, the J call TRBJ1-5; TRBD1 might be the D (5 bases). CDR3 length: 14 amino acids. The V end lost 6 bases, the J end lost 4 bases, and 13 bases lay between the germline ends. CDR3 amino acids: CASRSIGGNQPQHF. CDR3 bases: TGTGCCAGCAGATCTATTGGGGGAAATCAGCCCCAGCATTTT.

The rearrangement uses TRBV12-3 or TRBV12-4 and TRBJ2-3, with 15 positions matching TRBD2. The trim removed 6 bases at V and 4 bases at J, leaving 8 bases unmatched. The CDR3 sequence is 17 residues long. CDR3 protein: CASRGTSGRLRADTQYF. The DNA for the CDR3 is TGTGCCAGCAGAGGGACTAGCGGGAGGTTGAGGGCAGATACGCAGTATTTT.

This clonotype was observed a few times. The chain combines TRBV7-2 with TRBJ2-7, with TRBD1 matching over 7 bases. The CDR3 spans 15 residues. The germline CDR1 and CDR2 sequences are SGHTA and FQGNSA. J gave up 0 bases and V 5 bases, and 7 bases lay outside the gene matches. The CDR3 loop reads CASSEPGQYSYEQYF. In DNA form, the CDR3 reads TGTGCCAGCAGCGAACCGGGACAGTACTCCTACGAGCAGTACTTC. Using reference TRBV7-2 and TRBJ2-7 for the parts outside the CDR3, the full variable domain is GAGVSQSPSNKVTEKGKDVELRCDPISGHTALYWYRQSLGQGLEFLIYFQGNSAPDKSGLPSDRFSAERTGGSVSTLTIQRTQQEDSAVYLCASSEPGQYSYEQYFGPGTRLTVT.

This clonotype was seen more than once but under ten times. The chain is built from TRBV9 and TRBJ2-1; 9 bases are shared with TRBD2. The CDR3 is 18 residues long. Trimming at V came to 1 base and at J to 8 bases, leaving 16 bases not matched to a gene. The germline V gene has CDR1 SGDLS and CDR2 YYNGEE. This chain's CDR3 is CASSVQGGLAGYRDEQFF. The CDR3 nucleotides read TGTGCCAGCAGCGTACAGGGGGGGCTAGCGGGATATAGGGATGAGCAGTTCTTC.

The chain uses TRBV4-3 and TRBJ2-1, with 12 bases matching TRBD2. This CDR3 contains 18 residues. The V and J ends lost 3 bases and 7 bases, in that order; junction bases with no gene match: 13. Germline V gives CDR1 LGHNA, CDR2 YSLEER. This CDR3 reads CASSQGDLAGGMRNEQFF. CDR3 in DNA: TGCGCCAGCAGCCAGGGGGATCTAGCGGGGGGGATGAGGAATGAGCAGTTCTTC.

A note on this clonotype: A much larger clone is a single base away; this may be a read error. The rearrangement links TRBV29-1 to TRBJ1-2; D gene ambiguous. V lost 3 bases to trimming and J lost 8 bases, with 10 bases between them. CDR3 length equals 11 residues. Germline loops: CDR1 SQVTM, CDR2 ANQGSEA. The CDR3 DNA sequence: TGCAGCGTTGAGTGGGCGGAGGGCTACACCTTC. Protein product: CSVEWAEGYTF.

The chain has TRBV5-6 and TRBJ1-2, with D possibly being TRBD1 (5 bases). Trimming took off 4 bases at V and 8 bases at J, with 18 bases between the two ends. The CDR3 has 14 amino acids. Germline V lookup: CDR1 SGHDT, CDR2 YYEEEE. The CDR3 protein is CASSPGQGLAGYTF. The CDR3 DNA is TGTGCCAGCAGCCCGGGGCAAGGGCTTGCGGGCTACACCTTC.

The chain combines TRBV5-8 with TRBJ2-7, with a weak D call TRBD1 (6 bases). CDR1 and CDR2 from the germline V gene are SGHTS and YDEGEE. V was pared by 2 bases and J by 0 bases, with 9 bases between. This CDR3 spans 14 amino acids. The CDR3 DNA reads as TGTGCCAGCAGCTTATTGGACAGCTCCTACGAGCAGTACTTC. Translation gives CASSLLDSSYEQYF.

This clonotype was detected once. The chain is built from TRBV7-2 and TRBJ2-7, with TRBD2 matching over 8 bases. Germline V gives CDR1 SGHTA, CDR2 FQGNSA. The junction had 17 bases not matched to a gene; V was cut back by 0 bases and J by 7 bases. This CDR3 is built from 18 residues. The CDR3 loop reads CASSLALGRGGSYNEQYF. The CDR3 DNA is TGTGCCAGCAGCTTAGCGCTAGGACGGGGGGGATCCTACAATGAGCAGTACTTC.

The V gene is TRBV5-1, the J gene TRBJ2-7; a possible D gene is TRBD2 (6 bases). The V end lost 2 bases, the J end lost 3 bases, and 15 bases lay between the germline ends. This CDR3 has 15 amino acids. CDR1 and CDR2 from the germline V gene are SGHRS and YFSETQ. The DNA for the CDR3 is TGCGCCAGCAGCTTAAACCCGAGCGGGTACTACGAGCAGTACTTC. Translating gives CASSLNPSGYYEQYF. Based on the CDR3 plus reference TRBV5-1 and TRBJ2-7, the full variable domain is KAGVTQTPRYLIKTRGQQVTLSCSPISGHRSVSWYQQTPGQGLQFLFEYFSETQRNKGNFPGRFSGRQFSNSRSEMNVSTLELGDSALYLCASSLNPSGYYEQYFGPGTRLTVT.

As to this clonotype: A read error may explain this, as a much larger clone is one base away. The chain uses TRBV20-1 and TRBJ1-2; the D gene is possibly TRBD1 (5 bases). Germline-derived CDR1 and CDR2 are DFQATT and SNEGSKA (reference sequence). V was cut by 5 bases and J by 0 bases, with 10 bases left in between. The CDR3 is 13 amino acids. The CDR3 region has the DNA TGCAGTGCTGGGGCCAGGGCTAACTATGGCTACACCTTC. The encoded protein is CSAGARANYGYTF.